The TCR beta chain described here comes from a study of technical replicates of blood from a few donors. TCRdb's table, derived via immunoSEQ multiplex PCR, lists solely in-frame clones and lacks some. The repertoire holds approximately 76,000 clones, with approximately 97% as singletons. Losses at the gene ends were 0 bases for V and 9 bases for J; bases not matched to a gene: 12. Germline CDR1 SGHRS, CDR2 YFSETQ. This CDR3 is built from 15 residues. The specimen sequenced was T cells isolated from PBMCs. The sequence was obtained from a human donor in good health. V gene TRBV5-1 combines with J gene TRBJ2-7; 7 nucleotides line up with TRBD2. DNA of the CDR3: TGCGCCAGCAGCTTGGCCGCCGCGGGGGTCGACAGGCAGTACTTC. It yields the protein CASSLAAAGVDRQYF.